Given below is one T cell receptor (beta chain) in context. Other DNA sequences in this specimen translate into the identical CDR3. Repertoires were generated with immunoSEQ multiplex PCR, while TCRdb's copy carries only in-frame clones and drops some. The data hold around 190,000 clones, with roughly 87% observed a single time. These data belong to a study of blood T cell repertoires in COVID-19. Across the whole study: COVID-19 samples from acute and convalescent phases originated in the United States, Italy and Spain. T cells, B-cell-depleted T cells, or PBMCs supplied cDNA or gDNA.

Enrolled through a virtual design, the participants were between roughly 18 and 100 years of age and came from 24 US areas. The CDR3 length is 15 residues. CDR1 is KGHDR, CDR2 SFDVKD, per germline. Deletions cut 3 bases from V and 1 base from J, with 11 bases between. The source of this sequence is a young man with acute COVID-19. This rearrangement joins TRBV24-1 to TRBJ1-1; unclear D gene. The source material was PBMCs or T cells enriched from blood (not recorded which). This CDR3 is CATSDGGRGNTEAFF. The CDR3 DNA is TGTGCCACCAGTGATGGTGGCCGAGGGAACACTGAAGCTTTCTTT.